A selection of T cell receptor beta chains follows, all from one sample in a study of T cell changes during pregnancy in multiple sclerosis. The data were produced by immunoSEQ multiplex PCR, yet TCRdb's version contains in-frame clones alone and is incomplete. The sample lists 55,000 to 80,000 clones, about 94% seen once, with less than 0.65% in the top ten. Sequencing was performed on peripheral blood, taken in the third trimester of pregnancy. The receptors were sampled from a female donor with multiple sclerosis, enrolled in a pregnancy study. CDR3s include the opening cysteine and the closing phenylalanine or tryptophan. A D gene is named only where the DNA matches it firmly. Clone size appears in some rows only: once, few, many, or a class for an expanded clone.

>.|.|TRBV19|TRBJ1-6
CASSISRAAPLHF
TGTGCCAGTAGTATAAGCAGGGCGGCACCCCTCCACTTT
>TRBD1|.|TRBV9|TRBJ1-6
CASSDRDSNSPLHF
TGTGCCAGCAGCGATCGGGACAGCAATTCACCCCTCCACTTT
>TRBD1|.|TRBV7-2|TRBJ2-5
CASSPDRGRETQYF
TGTGCCAGCAGCCCGGACAGGGGGCGGGAGACCCAGTACTTC
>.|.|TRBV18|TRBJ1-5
CASSPRLENRRDQPQHF
TGTGCCAGCTCACCACGCCTTGAGAACAGGAGGGATCAGCCCCAGCATTTT
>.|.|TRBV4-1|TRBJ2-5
CASSQGGGVAEETQYF
TGCGCCAGCAGCCAAGGTGGAGGGGTAGCGGAGGAGACCCAGTACTTC
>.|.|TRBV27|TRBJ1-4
CASSPDPNFTGFGDELLFF
TGTGCCAGCAGTCCCGACCCCAATTTCACAGGGTTCGGGGACGAGTTGCTGTTTTTT
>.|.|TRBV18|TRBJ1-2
CASSPLEGDYGYTF
TGTGCCAGCTCACCACTGGAGGGAGACTATGGCTACACCTTC
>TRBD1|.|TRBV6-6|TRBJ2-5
CATLGGQAAQETQYF
TGTGCCACCCTCGGGGGACAGGCGGCCCAAGAGACCCAGTACTTC
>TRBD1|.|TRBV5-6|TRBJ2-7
CASSSRGSEQYF
TGTGCCAGCAGCTCCAGGGGGAGTGAGCAGTACTTC
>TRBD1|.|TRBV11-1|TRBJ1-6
CASSLEGGSPLHF
TGTGCCAGCAGCTTGGAAGGGGGCTCACCCCTCCACTTT
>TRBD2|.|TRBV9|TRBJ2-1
CASSVESGGIYEQFF
TGTGCCAGCAGCGTAGAAAGCGGGGGGATATATGAGCAGTTCTTC
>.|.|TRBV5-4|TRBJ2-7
CASKYEQYF
TGTGCCAGCAAATACGAGCAGTACTTC
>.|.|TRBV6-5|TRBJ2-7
CASSYGEEGYEQYF
TGTGCCAGCAGTTACGGGGAGGAGGGCTACGAGCAGTACTTC
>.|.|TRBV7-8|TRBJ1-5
CASREDQGQPQHF
TGTGCCAGCAGGGAAGACCAGGGGCAGCCCCAGCATTTT
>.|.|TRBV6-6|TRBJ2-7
CASSYSVQGRIYEQYF
TGTGCCAGCAGTTACTCGGTTCAGGGGAGAATCTACGAGCAGTACTTC
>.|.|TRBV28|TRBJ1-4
CASSFTGIGEKLFF
TGTGCCAGCAGTTTTACGGGGATTGGTGAAAAACTGTTTTTT
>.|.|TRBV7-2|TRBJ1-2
CASSNRTGNYGYTF
TGTGCCAGCAGCAACCGGACGGGAAACTATGGCTACACCTTC
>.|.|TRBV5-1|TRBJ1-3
CASSLVAGSGNTIYF
TGCGCCAGCAGCTTGGTAGCAGGGTCTGGAAACACCATATATTTT
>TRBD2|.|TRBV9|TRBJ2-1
CASSASPFLAGGYNEQFF
TGTGCCAGCAGCGCGAGCCCCTTTTTAGCGGGGGGTTACAATGAGCAGTTCTTC
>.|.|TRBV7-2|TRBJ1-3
CASSLGHIRNTIYF
TGTGCCAGCAGCTTAGGGCACATCCGAAACACCATATATTTT
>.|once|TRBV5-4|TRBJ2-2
CASSSGVNTGELFF
TGTGCCAGCAGCTCAGGGGTAAACACCGGGGAGCTGTTTTTT
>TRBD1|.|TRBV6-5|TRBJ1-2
CASSLDRGGRYGYTF
TGTGCCAGCAGTTTGGACAGGGGAGGACGGTATGGCTACACCTTC
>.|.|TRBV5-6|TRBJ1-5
CASSFRGQQPQHF
TGTGCCAGCAGCTTCCGGGGACAACAGCCCCAGCATTTT
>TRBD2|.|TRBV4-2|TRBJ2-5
CASSQGTSGGTFLPQYF
TGTGCCAGCAGCCAAGGAACTAGCGGGGGGACGTTTCTACCCCAGTACTTC
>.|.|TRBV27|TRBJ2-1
CASTKQGLYNEQFF
TGTGCCAGCACTAAACAGGGATTATACAATGAGCAGTTCTTC
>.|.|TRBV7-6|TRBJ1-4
CASSLDARGATNEKLFF
TGTGCCAGCAGCTTAGACGCCCGGGGTGCAACTAATGAAAAACTGTTTTTT
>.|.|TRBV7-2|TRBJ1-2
CASSLTHGDYGYTF
TGTGCCAGCAGCTTAACCCACGGGGACTATGGCTACACCTTC
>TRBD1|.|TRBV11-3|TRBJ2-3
CASSARQGAGDTQYF
TGTGCCAGCAGCGCCAGACAGGGGGCCGGAGATACGCAGTATTTT
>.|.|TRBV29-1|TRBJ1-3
CSARGGNTIYF
TGCAGCGCCCGGGGGGGAAACACCATATATTTT
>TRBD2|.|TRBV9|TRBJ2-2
CASSVVMGGGTGELFF
TGTGCCAGCAGCGTAGTTATGGGGGGGGGCACCGGGGAGCTGTTTTTT
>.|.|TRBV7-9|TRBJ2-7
CASTEGLLNEQYF
TGTGCCAGCACTGAGGGACTCTTAAACGAGCAGTACTTC
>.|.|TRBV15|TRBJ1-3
CATSRLQGLDTIYF
TGTGCCACCAGCAGACTTCAGGGGTTGGACACCATATATTTT
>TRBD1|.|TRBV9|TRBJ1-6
CASSPGQGLGSPLHF
TGTGCCAGCAGCCCGGGACAGGGGTTAGGTTCACCCCTCCACTTT
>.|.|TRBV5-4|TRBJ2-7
CASSGGTPSREQYF
TGTGCCAGCAGCGGCGGGACTCCCAGTAGGGAGCAGTACTTC
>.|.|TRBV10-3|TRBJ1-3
CAISGPAVGSGNTIYF
TGTGCCATCAGTGGACCGGCAGTGGGCTCCGGAAACACCATATATTTT
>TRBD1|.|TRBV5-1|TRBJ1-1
CASSPGDREAEAFF
TGCGCCAGCAGCCCGGGGGACAGGGAGGCTGAAGCTTTCTTT
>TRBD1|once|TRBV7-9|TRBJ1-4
CASSHGTGNEKLFF
TGTGCCAGCAGCCACGGGACAGGGAATGAAAAACTGTTTTTT
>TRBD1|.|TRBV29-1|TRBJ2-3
CSVIRGRDRGTDTQYF
TGCAGCGTTATACGGGGACGGGACAGGGGTACAGATACGCAGTATTTT
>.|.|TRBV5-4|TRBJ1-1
CASSSAGGGMNTEAFF
TGTGCCAGCAGCTCGGCGGGGGGGGGCATGAACACTGAAGCTTTCTTT
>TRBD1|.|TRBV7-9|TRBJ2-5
CASGDRGAKTQYF
TGTGCCAGCGGCGACAGGGGCGCGAAGACCCAGTACTTC
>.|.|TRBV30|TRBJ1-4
CAWAGVAEKLFF
TGTGCCTGGGCAGGGGTGGCTGAAAAACTGTTTTTT
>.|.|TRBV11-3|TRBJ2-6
CASSPGRGSGANVLTF
TGTGCCAGCAGCCCCGGACGGGGCTCTGGGGCCAACGTCCTGACTTTC
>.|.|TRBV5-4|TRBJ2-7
CASSLIPFEQYF
TGTGCCAGCAGCTTGATCCCGTTCGAGCAGTACTTC
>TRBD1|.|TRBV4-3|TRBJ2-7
CASSRTGGFYEQYF
TGCGCCAGCAGCCGGACAGGGGGGTTCTACGAGCAGTACTTC
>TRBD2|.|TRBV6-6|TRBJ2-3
CASFRVGGGDTDTQYF
TGTGCCAGCTTCAGGGTTGGCGGGGGGGATACAGATACGCAGTATTTT
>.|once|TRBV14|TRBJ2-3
CASSRGGAGTDTQYF
TGTGCCAGCAGCCGTGGGGGCGCCGGTACAGATACGCAGTATTTT
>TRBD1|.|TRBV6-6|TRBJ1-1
CASRRTGVYEAFF
TGTGCCAGCAGACGGACAGGTGTTTATGAAGCTTTCTTT
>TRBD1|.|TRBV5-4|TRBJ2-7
CASSLGQGANEQYF
TGTGCCAGCAGCTTGGGGCAGGGGGCGAACGAGCAGTACTTC
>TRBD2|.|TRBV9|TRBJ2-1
CASSPLAGGTKEQFF
TGTGCCAGCAGTCCACTAGCGGGGGGAACGAAAGAGCAGTTCTTC
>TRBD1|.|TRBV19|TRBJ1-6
CASSVGTGYSYNSPLHF
TGTGCCAGTAGCGTAGGGACAGGATACTCCTATAATTCACCCCTCCACTTT
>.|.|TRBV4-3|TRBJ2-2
CASSQDIPLRGITGELFF
TGCGCCAGCAGCCAAGATATCCCCCTTCGGGGGATCACCGGGGAGCTGTTTTTT
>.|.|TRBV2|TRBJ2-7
CASNLDIYEQYF
TGTGCCAGCAACCTGGACATCTACGAGCAGTACTTC
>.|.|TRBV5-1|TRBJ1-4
CASSYLRAEGKLFF
TGCGCCAGCAGCTACCTGAGGGCCGAGGGAAAACTGTTTTTT
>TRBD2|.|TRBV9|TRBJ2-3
CASSVVGGGASYDTQYF
TGTGCCAGCAGCGTAGTGGGCGGGGGGGCCTCTTATGATACGCAGTATTTT
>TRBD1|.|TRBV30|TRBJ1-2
CAWGGQLNYGYTF
TGTGCCTGGGGGGGACAGCTCAACTATGGCTACACCTTC
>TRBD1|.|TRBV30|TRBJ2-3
CAGGRDTQYF
TGTGCAGGGGGCAGAGATACGCAGTATTTT
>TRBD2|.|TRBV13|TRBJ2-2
CASSLVAGENTGELFF
TGTGCCAGCAGCTTAGTGGCGGGGGAGAACACCGGGGAGCTGTTTTTT